These 8 T cell receptor beta chains came from one sample sequenced in a study of blood T cell repertoires in COVID-19. TCRdb keeps only in-frame clones here, not all; method: immunoSEQ multiplex PCR. The table lists several thousand clones, around three quarters of them singletons, with 21% in the top ten. The sequencing sample was made of peripheral blood. These receptors were taken from a man between 65 and 85 years old with active COVID-19.

The gene calls are TRBV7-8 and TRBJ2-7; 7 bases are shared with TRBD2. The CDR3 length is 17 residues. Trimming cost V 4 bases and J 2 bases; bases outside gene matches: 14. From germline, CDR1 is SGHVS and CDR2 FQNEAQ. The CDR3 DNA reads as TGTGCCAGCAGCTGGTACCCTTCCCCGCGGGGGACCTACGAGCAGTACTTC. This gives the protein CASSWYPSPRGTYEQYF.

This clone was recorded only once. The chain combines TRBV9 with TRBJ1-1, with 7 bases that match TRBD1. CDR1 is SGDLS, CDR2 YYNGEE, per germline. V trimming: 0 bases; J trimming: 3 bases; junction bases outside the gene matches: 2. The CDR3 consists of 14 residues. The DNA for the CDR3 is TGTGCCAGCAGCGTAGCTGGACAGGACACTGAAGCTTTCTTT. This codes for CASSVAGQDTEAFF.

This chain joins TRBV19 and TRBJ2-3; 8 bases agree with TRBD2. The germline V gene encodes CDR1 LNHDA and CDR2 SQIVND (reference sequence). V gave up 10 bases and J gave up 4 bases; unmatched junction bases: 10. CDR3 size: 14 residues. The CDR3 loop is CATKAGGVPDTQYF. CDR3 sequence (DNA): TGTGCCACCAAGGCGGGGGGCGTCCCAGATACGCAGTATTTT.

The gene calls are TRBV10-3 and TRBJ1-1; D gene uncertain. V was shortened by 4 bases and J by 4 bases, with 4 bases between the two germline ends. The CDR3 is 11 amino acids. Germline V gene data show CDR1 as ENHRY and CDR2 as SYGVKD. CDR3 coding DNA: TGTGCCATCAGTGGGGCCACTGAAGCTTTCTTT. The encoded protein is CAISGATEAFF.

The chain couples TRBV9 to TRBJ2-4, with 8 bases matching TRBD2. The CDR3 extends over 14 amino acids. V lost 2 bases and J lost 6; bases outside the gene matches: 4. CDR1 is SGDLS, CDR2 YYNGEE, per germline. CDR3 residues: CASSVTSESNIQYF. CDR3 coding DNA: TGTGCCAGCAGCGTGACTAGCGAGTCAAACATTCAGTACTTC.

This clone rates as hyperexpanded. V is TRBV19 and J is TRBJ2-7, with D unresolved. The germline CDR1 and CDR2 sequences are LNHDA and SQIVND (reference sequence). The V end was cut by 3 bases, the J end by 6 bases, with 6 bases between. The CDR3 is 11 residues long. The CDR3 DNA follows: TGTGCCAGTAGTATTTTCGGCGAGCAGTACTTC. Protein: CASSIFGEQYF.

J is TRBJ1-5 and V is TRBV7-9; 7 bases map to TRBD1. The CDR3 is 15 amino acids. V lost 5 bases and J lost 3; bases outside the gene matches: 7. Per germline, CDR1 SEHNR and CDR2 FQNEAQ (reference sequence). CDR3 in DNA: TGTGCCAGCAGCATTTCAGGGGGTCCCAATCAGCCCCAGCATTTT. This translates into CASSISGGPNQPQHF.

The chain employs TRBV5-4 and TRBJ2-1; D gene unclear. This CDR3 is built from 15 residues. Germline V gene data show CDR1 as SGHNT and CDR2 as YYREEE (reference sequence). Trimming removed 4 bases at V and 6 bases at J, with 17 bases between. Written as DNA, the CDR3 is TGTGCCAGCAGCCCGACTGGTCCGACGGTCAATGAGCAGTTCTTC. Protein: CASSPTGPTVNEQFF.